This TCR beta chain is drawn from a study of T-cell memory formation after mild COVID-19 (dated by TCRdb to about 2021). With regard to the full study: Most TCR sequence clusters were specific to one of the two donors. In a couple of donors, T-cell clones that expanded and contracted after mild COVID-19 were followed by sequencing TCRalpha and TCRbeta repertoires longitudinally. The cohort was made up of two young adult volunteers, one female and one male, who were previously healthy. What the authors observed across the whole study: Some responding clones were detected in pre-infection memory, which suggested that pre-existing cross-reactive memory T cells had joined the SARS-CoV-2 response. Contracting CD4+ clones were found mainly in CM and EM memory subsets, while CD8+ clones were enriched in EMRA. Clones contracting from day 15 to 85 had balanced CD4/CD8 phenotypes, while a second wave expanding from day 15 to 37 was biased towards CD4+. Only a couple of mild cases were covered by the study, and larger cohorts that include severe cases with pre-infection samples were considered necessary. SARS-CoV-2 specificity was not confirmed for the second-wave clones peaking on day 37.

Ficoll-Paque density gradient centrifugation was the method used to isolate PBMCs. To note about this clonotype: Which antigen it targets is not known. Nothing much larger sits one base from this clone, and base qualities are not available.

The V and J ends are trimmed by 0 bases and 0 bases, leaving 8 bases between them. The CDR3, cysteine through phenylalanine, is 14 amino acids long. The retained sequence is limited to the CDR3, 42 bases, with the frame set at the first base. For CDR1 and CDR2, the germline V gene (reference sequence) lists DFQATT and SNEGSKA. The instrument was an Illumina NovaSeq 6000. TCRalpha and TCRbeta cDNA libraries were built by 5'RACE with constant-segment primers, adding sample barcodes and unique molecular identifiers. RNA was extracted from every sample with Trizol reagent. The libraries were amplified in two PCR steps, and the second step added a second sample barcode and Illumina TruSeq adapters. Libraries were sequenced on an Illumina NovaSeq with 2 x 150 bp paired-end reads. The published analysis was carried out like this. Reads were demultiplexed and collapsed into UMI-guided consensus sequences with migec v1.2.7. Using mixcr v2.1.11, UMI consensuses were aligned to TRA and TRB V and J templates and then assembled into clonotypes. Expanded or contracted clonotypes were those called significant by both edgeR and NoisET, with noise models trained on biological replicates. For edgeR calls, the cutoffs were a false discovery rate-adjusted p below 0.01 and a log2 fold-change threshold of 1. PCA with hierarchical clustering of max-normalized trajectories of the 1000 most abundant clonotypes was used as exploratory dynamics analysis. The CD4 or CD8 phenotype of responding clones was assigned using the separately sequenced CD4+ and CD8+ repertoires. TCRdb reprocessed the public reads (quality trimming at Q25 with fastp, clone calling with MiXCR) and kept in-frame beta chains. Duplicate CDR3 protein sequences are folded into a single record with the most common DNA and genes. The V and J calls come from TCRdb's annotation, not from the publication. The sample has under 300,000 distinct CDR3 sequences on record, about a sixth of them singletons. 3% to 4.5% of the sample rests with the top ten.

The chain joins TRBV20-1 to TRBJ1-1, with the identity of the D gene unclear. The origin of this receptor is a young man who had mild COVID-19 (a few samples of this study predate the infection). The sample titles of this study are shuffled in the database, so cell type and time point are left out; the donor was told from shared clones. The source material was PBMCs or a T cell subset sorted from them (not recorded which). The DNA sequence reads TGCAGTGCTAGAGATCACATACTGAACACTGAAGCTTTCTTT. Translated, this is CSARDHILNTEAFF.